This T cell receptor beta chain is from a study of shared clonotypes between healthy human individuals. The study, taken as a whole, reports: Compared with clonotypes that all four donors shared, non-shared clonotypes had lower generation probabilities. As a rule, naive subsets had a larger estimated richness than memory subsets. Genetic and exposure-history diversity was limited by the small donor number. When naive CD4 clonotypes were compared across several donors, around 4.6% were shared.

CDR3 size: 12 residues. Trimming took off 4 bases at V and 6 bases at J, with 10 bases between the two ends. Germline-derived CDR1 and CDR2 are SGHNT and YYREEE (reference sequence). Assay: immunoSEQ multiplex PCR; the TCRdb copy retains only in-frame clones and omits some. This table has approximately 340,000 clones, more than 60% appearing once. On this clone itself: Antigen specificity is unknown.

Material: memory CD4+ T cells sorted from blood. Subset given: CD45RA-negative fraction. V usage is TRBV5-4 and J usage is TRBJ1-1; D possibly corresponds to TRBD1 (6 bases). The clonotype comes from a man aged 30 to 39 in good health. This chain's CDR3 is CASSPRGSEAFF. The CDR3 DNA sequence: TGTGCCAGCAGCCCCAGGGGCTCTGAAGCTTTCTTT.